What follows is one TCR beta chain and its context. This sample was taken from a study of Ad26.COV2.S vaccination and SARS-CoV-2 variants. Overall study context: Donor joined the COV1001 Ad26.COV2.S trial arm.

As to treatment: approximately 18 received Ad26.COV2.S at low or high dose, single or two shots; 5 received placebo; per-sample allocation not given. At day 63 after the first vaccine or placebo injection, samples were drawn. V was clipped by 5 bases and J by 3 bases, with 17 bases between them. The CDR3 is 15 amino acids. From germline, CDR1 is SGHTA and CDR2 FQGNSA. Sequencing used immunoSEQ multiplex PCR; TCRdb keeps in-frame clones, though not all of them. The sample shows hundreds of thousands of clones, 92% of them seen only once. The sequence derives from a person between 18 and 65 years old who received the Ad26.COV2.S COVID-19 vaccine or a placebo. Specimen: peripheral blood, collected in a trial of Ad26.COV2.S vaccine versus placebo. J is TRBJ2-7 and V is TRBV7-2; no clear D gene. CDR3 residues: CASSLAALLGYEQYF. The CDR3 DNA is TGTGCCAGCAGCCTGGCGGCACTCTTGGGCTACGAGCAGTACTTC.